This TCR delta chain was sequenced during a study of gamma-delta chains in newborns, infants, children. About the research overall: Innate gammadelta T cells reportedly expand polyclonally right after birth, driven by microbial exposure, per the title.

By proportion, this clone is medium-sized. CDR1 is GEAIGNYY and CDR2 is EKD in the germline V gene. Trimming stripped 3 bases from V and 1 base from J, with 11 bases between. The CDR3 has 14 residues. TCRdb made new clone calls on the reads using CATT. The sample lists fewer than 13,000 delta-chain clones, approximately 9.5% occurring once. The chain couples TRDV2 to TRDJ1, with D hard to call. The origin of this receptor is a child who was a newborn, infant or young child, either healthy, febrile or measles-vaccinated (not recorded which). The sequenced material came from blood. In DNA form, the CDR3 reads TGTGCCTGTGACGTTCTAGGTACCACCGATAAACTCATCTTT. Its protein product is CACDVLGTTDKLIF.